This T cell receptor (beta chain) was recorded in a study of T cells after yellow fever vaccination. MiXCR was run by TCRdb on the 5' RACE reads, yielding one entry per CDR3 protein. The table includes 200,000 to 300,000 distinct CDR3 sequences, 10% to 15% detected once. Germline loops: CDR1 SGHRS, CDR2 YFSETQ. The CDR3 has 15 residues. The V end lost 4 bases, the J end lost 1 base, and 12 bases lay between the germline ends. This clonotype was seen at least ten times. The material was CD4+ T cells sorted from PBMCs, obtained 45 days after the yellow fever booster vaccination. This TCR derives from a man under 40 who received the YFV17D yellow fever vaccine. The rearrangement links TRBV5-1 to TRBJ1-5; tentatively, D is TRBD1 (5 bases). The CDR3 sequence: CASSLGGGSNQPQHF. DNA for the CDR3: TGCGCCAGCAGCCTCGGGGGGGGGAGCAATCAGCCCCAGCATTTT.